Presented here are 19 T cell receptor beta chains from one specimen sequenced in a study of blood T cell repertoires in COVID-19. Data came from immunoSEQ multiplex PCR; TCRdb stores just in-frame clones and leaves some out. This sample has about 190,000 clones, with around nine tenths found just once. Sample: peripheral blood. Source of these receptors: a man between 25 and 39 years old with acute or convalescent COVID-19.

V gene TRBV9 combines with J gene TRBJ2-2, with unresolved D. Germline CDR1 reads SGDLS; CDR2 reads YYNGEE. The CDR3 contains 14 residues. Trimming took off 2 bases at V and 0 bases at J, with 5 bases between the two ends. CDR3 region: CASSVFANTGELFF. The CDR3 coding sequence is TGTGCCAGCAGCGTCTTCGCGAACACCGGGGAGCTGTTTTTT. Supplemented by reference TRBV9 and TRBJ2-2, the full variable domain reads DSGVTQTPKHLITATGQRVTLRCSPRSGDLSVYWYQQSLDQGLQFLIQYYNGEERAKGNILERFSAQQFPDLHSELNLSSLELGDSALYFCASSVFANTGELFFGEGSRLTVL.

The chain combines TRBV6-5 with TRBJ1-6, with 10 bases matching TRBD1. The CDR3 spans 16 residues. V was clipped by 4 bases and J by 9 bases; unmatched bases: 9. In germline, CDR1 is MNHEY, CDR2 SVGAGI. The CDR3 sequence: CASSSEGTGAGSPLHF. The CDR3, as DNA: TGTGCCAGCAGTTCTGAGGGGACAGGGGCAGGTTCACCCCTCCACTTT.

The V and J genes are TRBV19 and TRBJ1-2; tentatively, D is TRBD1 (6 bases). The germline V gene encodes CDR1 LNHDA and CDR2 SQIVND (reference sequence). Trimming stripped 5 bases from V and 0 bases from J, with 22 bases between. The CDR3 length is 18 residues. The chain's CDR3 is CASSLSRAGAVANYGYTF. As DNA, the CDR3 is TGTGCCAGTAGTTTGAGTCGGGCAGGGGCTGTGGCTAACTATGGCTACACCTTC.

J is TRBJ1-1 and V is TRBV6-6; D unclear. V lost 4 bases to trimming and J lost 7 bases, with 19 bases between them. This CDR3 has 15 amino acids. The germline V gene has CDR1 MNHNY and CDR2 SVGAGI (reference sequence). In nucleotides, the CDR3 is TGTGCCAGCAGTTCCCTCTCTCGGCAGGCTGTTGAAGCTTTCTTT. Encoded protein: CASSSLSRQAVEAFF.

The CDR3 spells CASSTLAGDLDTQYF. The DNA for the CDR3 is TGTGCCAGCAGCACCCTAGCGGGAGATTTAGATACGCAGTATTTT. This sequence joins TRBV6-4 and TRBJ2-3; 10 nucleotides agree with TRBD2. V trimming: 6 bases; J trimming: 5 bases; junction bases outside the gene matches: 8. CDR3 size: 15 residues. Germline V CDR1 and CDR2: MRHNA, SNTAGT.

The chain couples TRBV6-5 to TRBJ1-1; the match to TRBD1 covers 9 bases. The germline V gene has CDR1 MNHEY and CDR2 SVGAGI. V lost 8 bases, J lost 0 bases, and 7 bases stayed unmatched. The CDR3 length is 15 residues. CDR3 DNA: TGTGCCAGCGGCAAACAGGGGGCTATGAACACTGAAGCTTTCTTT. As protein: CASGKQGAMNTEAFF.

V gene TRBV19 combines with J gene TRBJ1-5; 7 positions agree with TRBD1. This CDR3 is built from 14 residues. The germline CDR1 and CDR2 sequences are LNHDA and SQIVND (reference sequence). V was clipped by 6 bases and J by 5 bases; unmatched bases: 7. CDR3 loop: CASRTQGSYQPQHF. CDR3 sequence (DNA): TGTGCCAGTAGAACACAGGGGTCGTATCAGCCCCAGCATTTT. Looking up the rest from reference TRBV19 and TRBJ1-5 gives the full variable domain: DGGITQSPKYLFRKEGQNVTLSCEQNLNHDAMYWYRQDPGQGLRLIYYSQIVNDFQKGDIAEGYSVSREKKESFPLTVTSAQKNPTAFYLCASRTQGSYQPQHFGDGTRLSIL.

The chain employs TRBV19 and TRBJ2-2; possible D gene TRBD1, 6 bases. The CDR3 length is 16 residues. With 1 base removed from V and 2 bases from J, the gap between germline ends came to 11 bases. Germline CDR1 and CDR2: LNHDA and SQIVND (reference sequence). Here the CDR3 reads CASSIGNRVNTGELFF. CDR3 nucleotide sequence: TGTGCCAGTAGTATAGGTAACAGGGTAAACACCGGGGAGCTGTTTTTT.

This chain uses TRBV5-5 with TRBJ2-2, with 8 bases identical to TRBD1. The junction had 8 bases not matched to a gene; V was cut back by 7 bases and J by 9 bases. The CDR3 sequence is 13 residues long. Germline values: CDR1 SGHKS, CDR2 YYEKEE (reference sequence). CDR3 sequence: CASSADRGRELFF. CDR3 DNA: TGTGCCAGCTCCGCTGACAGGGGAAGGGAGCTGTTTTTT. The full variable domain, its missing parts supplied by reference TRBV5-5 and TRBJ2-2, is DAGVTQSPTHLIKTRGQQVTLRCSPISGHKSVSWYQQVLGQGPQFIFQYYEKEERGRGNFPDRFSARQFPNYSSELNVNALLLGDSALYLCASSADRGRELFFGEGSRLTVL.

This clone was observed once. The chain couples TRBV10-1 to TRBJ2-7; 9 nucleotides line up with TRBD1. This CDR3 spans 15 amino acids. J was trimmed by 0 bases and V by 6 bases; bases with no gene match: 6. Germline lookup yields CDR1 WNHNN and CDR2 SYGVQD (reference sequence). CDR3 region: CASSEGQGSSYEQYF. DNA of the CDR3: TGCGCCAGCAGCGAGGGACAGGGAAGCTCCTACGAGCAGTACTTC.

This clone was seen only once. The V call is TRBV7-6, the J call TRBJ2-5; TRBD1 agrees at 11 bases. CDR3 length equals 15 residues. Germline CDR1 reads SGHVS; CDR2 reads FNYEAQ. Unmatched junction bases numbered 6, after V lost 5 bases and J lost 4 bases. The CDR3 region is CASSPQDRGRETQYF. The DNA of the CDR3 is TGTGCCAGCAGCCCCCAGGACAGGGGGCGAGAGACCCAGTACTTC.

The count of this clone is one. V and J are TRBV2 and TRBJ1-5, with D possibly TRBD1 on 5 matching bases. Germline V lookup: CDR1 SNHLY, CDR2 FYNNEI. The V end was cut by 4 bases, the J end by 3 bases, with 13 bases between. This CDR3 has 15 amino acids. CDR3 nucleotide sequence: TGTGCCAGCAGTGGGACTAGGGGAGACAATCAGCCCCAGCATTTT. Its protein product is CASSGTRGDNQPQHF.

This clone is a singleton in its sample. The rearrangement joins TRBV12-5 to TRBJ2-3, with D perhaps matching TRBD1 (6 bases). Trimming shortened V by 6 bases and J by 2 bases, and 12 bases separated the two germline ends. This CDR3 region has 14 residues. Germline-derived CDR1 and CDR2 are LGHNT and FRNRAP. The CDR3 region has the DNA TGTGCTAGTGGGAGAGGACAGCCCACAGATACGCAGTATTTT. This gives the protein CASGRGQPTDTQYF.

V usage is TRBV28 and J usage is TRBJ1-5; TRBD1 agrees at 9 bases. In germline, CDR1 is MDHEN, CDR2 SYDVKM. The CDR3 is 14 residues long. Trimming cost V 6 bases and J 6 bases; bases outside gene matches: 6. The CDR3 is CASSPPGQGQPQHF. In nucleotides, the CDR3 is TGTGCCAGCAGCCCCCCGGGACAGGGTCAGCCCCAGCATTTT.

The rearrangement uses TRBV3-1 (or the pseudogene TRBV3-2) and TRBJ1-1; 9 bases map to TRBD1. This CDR3 has 17 residues. The germline V gene has CDR1 LGHDT and CDR2 YNNKEL (reference sequence). With 6 bases clipped from V and 0 bases from J, the junction kept 11 bases outside the gene matches. Here the CDR3 DNA reads TGTGCCAGCAGACAAATGGACAGGGGCCGGGTGAACACTGAAGCTTTCTTT. This gives the protein CASRQMDRGRVNTEAFF.

The rearrangement joins TRBV11-3 to TRBJ2-1, with D hard to call. The germline V gene encodes CDR1 SGHNT and CDR2 YENEEA. The CDR3 is 12 amino acids. The V end lost 2 bases, the J end lost 9 bases, and 8 bases lay between the germline ends. In DNA form, the CDR3 reads TGTGCCAGCAGCTTACTCCCGTTTGAGCAGTTCTTC. Its protein product is CASSLLPFEQFF.

The V and J genes are TRBV19 and TRBJ1-5, with D perhaps matching TRBD1 (5 bases). CDR3 length equals 18 residues. Per the germline V gene, CDR1 is LNHDA and CDR2 is SQIVND (reference sequence). The V and J ends lost 3 bases and 2 bases respectively, with 20 bases between them. The CDR3 DNA sequence: TGTGCCAGTAGTATCCCCCGGGTTGGCCCGGGGGGCAATCAGCCCCAGCATTTT. The encoded protein is CASSIPRVGPGGNQPQHF.

The chain's CDR3 is CSGQGPGTQYF. Here the CDR3 DNA reads TGCAGTGGTCAGGGGCCGGGGACCCAGTACTTC. The rearrangement uses TRBV20-1 and TRBJ2-5; a weak D match, TRBD1 (6 bases). The V gene lost 7 bases and the J gene lost 7 bases, with 13 bases spanning the gap. CDR1 is DFQATT, CDR2 SNEGSKA, per germline (reference sequence). The CDR3 length is 11 residues.

The V gene is TRBV12-5, the J gene TRBJ2-1, with 10 bases identical to TRBD2. Germline trimming cut 3 bases from V and 7 bases from J; bases unmatched to any gene: 9. The germline V gene encodes CDR1 LGHNT and CDR2 FRNRAP. The CDR3 sequence is 16 residues long. The CDR3 DNA reads TGTGCTAGTGGTTTACCCCCGGGACTAGCGCTGAATGAGCAGTTCTTC. It encodes CASGLPPGLALNEQFF.